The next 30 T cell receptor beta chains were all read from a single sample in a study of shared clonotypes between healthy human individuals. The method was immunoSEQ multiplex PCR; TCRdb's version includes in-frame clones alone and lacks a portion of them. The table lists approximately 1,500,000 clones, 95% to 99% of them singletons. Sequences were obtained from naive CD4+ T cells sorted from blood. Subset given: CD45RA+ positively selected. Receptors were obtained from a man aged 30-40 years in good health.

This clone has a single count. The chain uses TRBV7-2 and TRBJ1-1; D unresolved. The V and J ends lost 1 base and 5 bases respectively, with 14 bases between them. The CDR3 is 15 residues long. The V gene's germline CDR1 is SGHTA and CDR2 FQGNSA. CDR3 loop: CASSLGVSRGTEAFF. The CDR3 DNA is TGTGCCAGCAGCTTAGGGGTCTCGCGCGGGACTGAAGCTTTCTTT.

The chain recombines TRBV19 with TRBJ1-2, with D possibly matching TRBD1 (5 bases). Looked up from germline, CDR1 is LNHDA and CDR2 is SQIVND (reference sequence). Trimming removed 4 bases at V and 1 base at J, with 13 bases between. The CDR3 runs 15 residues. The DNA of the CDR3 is TGTGCCAGTAGTAGAGGGACGGAGAGTAACTATGGCTACACCTTC. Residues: CASSRGTESNYGYTF.

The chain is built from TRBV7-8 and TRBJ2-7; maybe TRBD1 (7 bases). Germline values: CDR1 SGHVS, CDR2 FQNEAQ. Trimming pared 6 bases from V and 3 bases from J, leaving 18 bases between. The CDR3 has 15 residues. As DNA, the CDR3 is TGTGCCAGCAGTTTTGGAGGGACAGAGAACTACGAGCAGTACTTC. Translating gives CASSFGGTENYEQYF.

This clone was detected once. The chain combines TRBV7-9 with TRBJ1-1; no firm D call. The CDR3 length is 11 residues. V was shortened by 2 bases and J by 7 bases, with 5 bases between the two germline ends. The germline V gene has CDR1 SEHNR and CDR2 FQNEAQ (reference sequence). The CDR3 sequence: CASSLLYEAFF. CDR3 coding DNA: TGTGCCAGCAGCTTACTGTATGAAGCTTTCTTT.

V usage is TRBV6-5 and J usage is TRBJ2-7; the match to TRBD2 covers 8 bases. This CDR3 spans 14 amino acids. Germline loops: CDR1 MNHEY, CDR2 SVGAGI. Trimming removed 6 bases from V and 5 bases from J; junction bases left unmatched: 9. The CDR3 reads CASRPSGSGNEQYF. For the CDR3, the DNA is TGTGCCAGCAGGCCAAGCGGGAGTGGAAACGAGCAGTACTTC.

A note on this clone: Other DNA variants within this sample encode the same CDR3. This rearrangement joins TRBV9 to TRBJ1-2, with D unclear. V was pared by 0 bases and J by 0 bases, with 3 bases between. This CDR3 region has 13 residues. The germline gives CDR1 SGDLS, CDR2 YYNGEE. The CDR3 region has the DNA TGTGCCAGCAGCGTAGCGGCTAACTATGGCTACACCTTC. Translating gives CASSVAANYGYTF.

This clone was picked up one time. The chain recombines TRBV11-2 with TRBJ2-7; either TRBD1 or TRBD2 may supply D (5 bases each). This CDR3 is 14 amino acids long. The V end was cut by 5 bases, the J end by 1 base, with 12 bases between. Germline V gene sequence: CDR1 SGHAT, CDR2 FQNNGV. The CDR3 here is CASSRDVTSYEQYF. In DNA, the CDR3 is TGTGCCAGCAGCCGGGACGTAACTTCCTACGAGCAGTACTTC.

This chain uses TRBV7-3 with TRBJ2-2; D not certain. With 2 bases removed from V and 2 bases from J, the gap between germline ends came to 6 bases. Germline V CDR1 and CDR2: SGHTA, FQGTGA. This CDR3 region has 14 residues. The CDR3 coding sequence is TGTGCCAGCAGCTTAGTTCTCAACACCGGGGAGCTGTTTTTT. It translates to CASSLVLNTGELFF.

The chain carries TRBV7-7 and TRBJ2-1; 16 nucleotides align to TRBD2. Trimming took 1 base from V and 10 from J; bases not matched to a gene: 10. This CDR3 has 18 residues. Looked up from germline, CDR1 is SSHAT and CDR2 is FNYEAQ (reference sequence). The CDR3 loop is CASSLEMGLAGGPGEQFF. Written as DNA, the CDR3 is TGTGCCAGCAGCTTAGAGATGGGACTAGCGGGAGGGCCTGGGGAGCAGTTCTTC.

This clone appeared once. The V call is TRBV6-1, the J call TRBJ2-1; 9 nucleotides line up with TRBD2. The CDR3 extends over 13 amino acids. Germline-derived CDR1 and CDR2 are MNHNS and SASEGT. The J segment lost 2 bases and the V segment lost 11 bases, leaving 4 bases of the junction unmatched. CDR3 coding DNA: TGTGCCGGACGGACTAGCGCCTACAATGAGCAGTTCTTC. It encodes CAGRTSAYNEQFF.

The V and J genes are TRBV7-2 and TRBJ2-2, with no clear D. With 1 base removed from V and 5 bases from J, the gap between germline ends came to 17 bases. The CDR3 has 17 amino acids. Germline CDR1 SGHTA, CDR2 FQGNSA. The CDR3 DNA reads TGTGCCAGCAGCTTAGGGCCAAATCTTGGGTGGACCGGGGAGCTGTTTTTT. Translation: CASSLGPNLGWTGELFF.

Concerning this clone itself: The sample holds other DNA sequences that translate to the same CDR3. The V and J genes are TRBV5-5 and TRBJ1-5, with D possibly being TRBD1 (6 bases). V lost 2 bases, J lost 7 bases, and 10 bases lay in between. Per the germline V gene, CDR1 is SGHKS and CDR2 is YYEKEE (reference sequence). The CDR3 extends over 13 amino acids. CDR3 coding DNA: TGTGCCAGCAGCTTAGGGGGGTGGCAGCCCCAGCATTTT. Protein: CASSLGGWQPQHF.

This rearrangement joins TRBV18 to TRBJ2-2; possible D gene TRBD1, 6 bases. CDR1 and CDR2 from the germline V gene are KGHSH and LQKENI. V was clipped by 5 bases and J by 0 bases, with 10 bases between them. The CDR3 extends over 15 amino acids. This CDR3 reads CASSTRTANTGELFF. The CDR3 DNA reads TGTGCCAGCTCAACAAGGACAGCGAACACCGGGGAGCTGTTTTTT.

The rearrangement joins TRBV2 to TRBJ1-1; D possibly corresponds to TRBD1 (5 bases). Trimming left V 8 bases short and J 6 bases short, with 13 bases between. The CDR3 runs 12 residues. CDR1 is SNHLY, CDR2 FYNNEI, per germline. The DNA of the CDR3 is TGTGCCAGCGGGGGAGAACATCCTGAAGCTTTCTTT. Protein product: CASGGEHPEAFF. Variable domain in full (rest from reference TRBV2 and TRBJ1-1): EPEVTQTPSHQVTQMGQEVILRCVPISNHLYFYWYRQILGQKVEFLVSFYNNEISEKSEIFDDQFSVERPDGSNFTLKIRSTKLEDSAMYFCASGGEHPEAFFGQGTRLTVV.

The CDR3 nucleotides are TGTGCCACCAGCCTAGGCGGGGCTAATCACGAGCAGTACTTC. As protein: CATSLGGANHEQYF. The chain has TRBV15 and TRBJ2-7, with a weak D call TRBD2 (6 bases). This CDR3 spans 14 amino acids. Between the trimmed V and J ends, which lost 5 bases and 5 bases, there was a span of 16 bases. The germline V gene has CDR1 LNHNV and CDR2 YYDKDF (reference sequence).

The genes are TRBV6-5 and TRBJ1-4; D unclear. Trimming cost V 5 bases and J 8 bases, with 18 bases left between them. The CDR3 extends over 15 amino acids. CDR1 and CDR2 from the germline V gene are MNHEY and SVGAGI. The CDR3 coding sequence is TGTGCCAGCAGTGGGTCCCGATCATCGGGAGAAAAACTGTTTTTT. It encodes CASSGSRSSGEKLFF.

CDR3 in amino acids: CASRSGGQPQHF. For the CDR3, the DNA is TGTGCCAGCCGCTCGGGGGGTCAGCCCCAGCATTTT. V gene TRBV2 combines with J gene TRBJ1-5; weak D call: TRBD1 (5 bases). Per the germline V gene, CDR1 is SNHLY and CDR2 is FYNNEI. The CDR3 has 12 amino acids. Trimming shortened V by 8 bases and J by 6 bases, and 11 bases separated the two germline ends.

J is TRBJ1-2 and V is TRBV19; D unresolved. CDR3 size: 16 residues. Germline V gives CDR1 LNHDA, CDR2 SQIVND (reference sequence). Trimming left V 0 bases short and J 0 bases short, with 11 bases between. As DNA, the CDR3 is TGTGCCAGTAGTATAGAGCTAATTGCAACTAACTATGGCTACACCTTC. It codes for CASSIELIATNYGYTF.

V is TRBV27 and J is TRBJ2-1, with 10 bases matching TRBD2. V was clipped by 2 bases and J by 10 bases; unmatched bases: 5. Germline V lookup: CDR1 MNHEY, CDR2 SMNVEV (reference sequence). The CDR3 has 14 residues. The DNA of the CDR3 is TGTGCCAGCAGTTTACTAGCGGGAGAAGGAGAGCAGTTCTTC. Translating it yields CASSLLAGEGEQFF.

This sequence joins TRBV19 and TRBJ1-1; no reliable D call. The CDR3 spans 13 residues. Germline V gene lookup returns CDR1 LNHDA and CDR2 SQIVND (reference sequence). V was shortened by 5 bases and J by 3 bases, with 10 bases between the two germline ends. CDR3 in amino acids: CASSLIMDTEAFF. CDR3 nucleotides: TGTGCCAGTAGTTTAATAATGGACACTGAAGCTTTCTTT.

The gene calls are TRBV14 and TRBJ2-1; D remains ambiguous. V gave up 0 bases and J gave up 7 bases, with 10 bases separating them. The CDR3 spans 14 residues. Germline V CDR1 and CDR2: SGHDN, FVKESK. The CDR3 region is CASSQDGYRNEQFF. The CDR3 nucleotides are TGTGCCAGCAGCCAAGATGGATATAGGAATGAGCAGTTCTTC.

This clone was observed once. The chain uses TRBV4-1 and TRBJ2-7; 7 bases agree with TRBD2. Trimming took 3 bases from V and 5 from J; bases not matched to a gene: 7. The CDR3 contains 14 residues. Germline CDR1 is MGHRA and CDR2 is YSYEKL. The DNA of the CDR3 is TGCGCCAGCAGCCACCCCGGACTAGGCAACGAGCAGTACTTC. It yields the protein CASSHPGLGNEQYF.

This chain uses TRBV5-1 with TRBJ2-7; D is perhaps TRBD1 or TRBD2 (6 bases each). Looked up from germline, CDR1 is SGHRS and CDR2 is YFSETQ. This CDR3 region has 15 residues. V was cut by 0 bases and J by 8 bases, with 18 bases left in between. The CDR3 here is CASSLELGRGGQQYF. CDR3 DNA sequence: TGCGCCAGCAGCTTGGAGTTGGGCAGGGGAGGACAGCAGTACTTC.

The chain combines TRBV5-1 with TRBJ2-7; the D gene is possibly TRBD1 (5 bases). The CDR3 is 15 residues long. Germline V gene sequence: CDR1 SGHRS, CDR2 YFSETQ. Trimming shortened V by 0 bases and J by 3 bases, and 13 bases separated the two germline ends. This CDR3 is CASSLAVGPDYEQYF. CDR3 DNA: TGCGCCAGCAGCTTGGCGGTGGGGCCGGACTACGAGCAGTACTTC.

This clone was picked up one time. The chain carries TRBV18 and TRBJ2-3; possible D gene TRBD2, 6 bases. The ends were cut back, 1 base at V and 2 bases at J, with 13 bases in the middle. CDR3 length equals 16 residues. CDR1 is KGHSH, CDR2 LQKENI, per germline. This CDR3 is CASSPLGRRDTDTQYF. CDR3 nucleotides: TGTGCCAGCTCACCACTAGGGAGGAGGGACACAGATACGCAGTATTTT.

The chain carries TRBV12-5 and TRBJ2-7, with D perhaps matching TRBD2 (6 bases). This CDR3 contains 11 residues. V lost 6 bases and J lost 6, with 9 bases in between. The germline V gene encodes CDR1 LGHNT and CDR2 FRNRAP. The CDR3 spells CASGFSGEQYF. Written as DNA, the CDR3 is TGTGCTAGTGGGTTTAGCGGCGAGCAGTACTTC.

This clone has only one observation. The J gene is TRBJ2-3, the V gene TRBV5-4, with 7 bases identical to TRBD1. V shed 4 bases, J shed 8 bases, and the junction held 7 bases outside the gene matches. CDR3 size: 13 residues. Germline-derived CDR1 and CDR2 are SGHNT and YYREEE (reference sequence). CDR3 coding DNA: TGTGCCAGCAGCGACAGGGCCAGGCTTACGCAGTATTTT. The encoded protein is CASSDRARLTQYF.

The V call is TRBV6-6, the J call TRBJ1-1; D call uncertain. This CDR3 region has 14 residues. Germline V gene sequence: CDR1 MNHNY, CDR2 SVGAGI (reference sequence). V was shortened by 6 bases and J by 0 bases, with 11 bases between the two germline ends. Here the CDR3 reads CASSPQSMNTEAFF. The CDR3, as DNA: TGTGCCAGCAGCCCGCAGTCCATGAACACTGAAGCTTTCTTT.

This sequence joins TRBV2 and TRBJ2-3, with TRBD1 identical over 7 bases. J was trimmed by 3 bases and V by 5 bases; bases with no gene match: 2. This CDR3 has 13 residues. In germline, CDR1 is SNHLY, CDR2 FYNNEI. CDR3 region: CASSRQGTDTQYF. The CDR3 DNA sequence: TGTGCCAGCAGTCGACAGGGTACAGATACGCAGTATTTT.

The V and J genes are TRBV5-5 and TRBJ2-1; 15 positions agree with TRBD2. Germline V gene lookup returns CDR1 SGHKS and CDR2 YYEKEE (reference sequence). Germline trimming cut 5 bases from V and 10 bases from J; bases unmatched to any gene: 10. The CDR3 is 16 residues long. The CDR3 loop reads CASSNYPGLAGGEQFF. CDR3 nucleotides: TGTGCCAGCAGTAATTACCCGGGACTAGCGGGAGGAGAGCAGTTCTTC.